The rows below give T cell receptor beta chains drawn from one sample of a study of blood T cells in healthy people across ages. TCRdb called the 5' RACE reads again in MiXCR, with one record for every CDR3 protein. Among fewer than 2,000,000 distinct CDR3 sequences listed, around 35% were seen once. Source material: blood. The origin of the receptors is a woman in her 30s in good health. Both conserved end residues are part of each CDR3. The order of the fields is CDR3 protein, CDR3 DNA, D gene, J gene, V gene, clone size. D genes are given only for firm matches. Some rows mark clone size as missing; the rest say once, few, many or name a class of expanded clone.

CACSVGFWGLNNEQFF | TGTGCCTGCAGCGTAGGTTTTTGGGGACTTAACAATGAGCAGTTCTTC | NA | TRBJ2-1 | TRBV9 | once
CASSPGLAKIEQYF | TGTGCCAGCAGCCCCGGACTAGCGAAGATCGAGCAGTACTTC | TRBD2 | TRBJ2-7 | TRBV11-2 | NA
CSARVGRGTETQYF | TGCAGTGCTAGAGTCGGACGGGGGACAGAGACCCAGTACTTC | NA | TRBJ2-5 | TRBV20-1 | NA
CASSLNPGEYQPQHF | TGTGCCAGCAGCTTAAACCCGGGGGAATATCAGCCCCAGCATTTT | NA | TRBJ1-5 | TRBV7-3 | NA
CSARARGGRANTEAFF | TGCAGTGCTAGAGCTAGGGGAGGCAGAGCGAACACTGAAGCTTTCTTT | NA | TRBJ1-1 | TRBV20-1 | NA
CSARDLAGRSYNEQFF | TGCAGTGCTAGAGATCTAGCGGGTAGGTCCTACAATGAGCAGTTCTTC | TRBD2 | TRBJ2-1 | TRBV20-1 | NA
CASSVSGTSVSQYF | TGTGCCAGCAGTGTCTCCGGGACTAGTGTGTCCCAGTACTTC | TRBD2 | TRBJ2-7 | TRBV2 | NA
CASSNRDSANTGELFF | TGTGCCAGCAGCAACCGGGACAGTGCGAACACCGGGGAGCTGTTTTTT | TRBD1 | TRBJ2-2 | TRBV12-3/TRBV12-4 | once
CASSLTGTRYEQYF | TGCGCCAGCAGCTTGACCGGGACGCGCTACGAGCAGTACTTC | NA | TRBJ2-7 | TRBV5-1 | many
CASSQGSFGRGQGNEQFF | TGTGCCAGCAGCCAAGGATCGTTTGGCAGGGGACAGGGGAATGAGCAGTTCTTC | TRBD1 | TRBJ2-1 | TRBV14 | NA
CSVDGQRQETQYF | TGCAGCGTTGATGGTCAGCGCCAAGAGACCCAGTACTTC | NA | TRBJ2-5 | TRBV29-1 | many
CASSLVTLGGQGWETQYF | TGTGCCAGCAGCTTAGTAACTTTGGGGGGACAGGGTTGGGAGACCCAGTACTTC | TRBD1 | TRBJ2-5 | TRBV7-6 | NA
CASSSKGPGTFEQFF | TGTGCCAGCAGTTCTAAAGGGCCCGGGACTTTTGAGCAGTTCTTC | NA | TRBJ2-1 | TRBV27 | NA
CASSPNSFKRYF | TGTGCCAGCTCACCAAACAGCTTCAAGCGGTACTTC | NA | TRBJ2-5 | TRBV18 | NA
CATSQASGRGYQETQYF | TGTGCCACCAGCCAGGCTAGCGGGAGGGGGTACCAAGAGACCCAGTACTTC | TRBD2 | TRBJ2-5 | TRBV15 | NA
CASSLNGQGVTEAFF | TGTGCCAGCAGCTTAAACGGACAGGGGGTTACTGAAGCTTTCTTT | TRBD1 | TRBJ1-1 | TRBV11-2 | NA
CASSLALSGSRNSPLHF | TGTGCCAGCAGCTTGGCTCTGTCAGGGTCTCGGAATTCACCCCTCCACTTT | NA | TRBJ1-6 | TRBV5-5 | NA
CASKGDGSYEQYF | TGCGCCAGCAAAGGGGATGGGTCCTACGAGCAGTACTTC | NA | TRBJ2-7 | TRBV5-1 | few
CASSKSSGGTGTQYF | TGTGCCAGCAGCAAATCTAGCGGGGGTACGGGTACGCAGTATTTT | TRBD2 | TRBJ2-3 | TRBV7-6 | few